These 18 T cell receptor beta chains originate from one sample sequenced in a study of T cell responses to AZD1222 COVID-19 vaccine. TCRdb keeps only in-frame clones here, not all; method: immunoSEQ multiplex PCR. The sample shows more than 100,000 clones, 90% of them seen only once. Sequencing used peripheral blood, obtained on day 0 of AZD1222 vaccination. Every receptor here comes from an adult in good health.

The chain combines TRBV6-5 with TRBJ1-4, with unresolved D. The CDR3 spans 16 residues. V lost 1 base to trimming and J lost 3 bases, with 12 bases between them. CDR1 is MNHEY and CDR2 is SVGAGI in the germline V gene. DNA for the CDR3: TGTGCCAGCAGTTACTATAGGGTATCCTCTAATGAAAAACTGTTTTTT. This encodes CASSYYRVSSNEKLFF.

The chain couples TRBV12-3 or TRBV12-4 to TRBJ2-5; D not certain. The CDR3 runs to 11 residues. Trimming removed 6 bases at V and 5 bases at J, with 7 bases between. CDR3 amino acids: CASRVAETQYF. Here the CDR3 DNA reads TGTGCCAGCAGAGTTGCCGAGACCCAGTACTTC.

The chain has TRBV2 and TRBJ2-1; D not resolved. Trimming shortened V by 7 bases and J by 2 bases, and 9 bases separated the two germline ends. The CDR3 is 13 residues long. CDR1 is SNHLY and CDR2 is FYNNEI in the germline V gene. This CDR3 is CASMGRAYNEQFF. The DNA of the CDR3 is TGTGCCAGCATGGGCAGAGCCTACAATGAGCAGTTCTTC.

The chain recombines TRBV9 with TRBJ1-1, with unresolved D. The germline CDR1 and CDR2 sequences are SGDLS and YYNGEE. The CDR3 runs 16 residues. Trimming left V 3 bases short and J 0 bases short, with 15 bases between. CDR3 sequence: CASSAGRAGLNTEAFF. As DNA, the CDR3 is TGTGCCAGCAGCGCCGGGAGGGCGGGATTGAACACTGAAGCTTTCTTT.

The chain uses TRBV5-4 and TRBJ2-7; 8 bases are a match to TRBD1. The CDR3 length is 13 residues. The germline CDR1 and CDR2 sequences are SGHNT and YYREEE (reference sequence). V dropped 2 bases and J dropped 6; count of bases not matched to a gene: 4. CDR3 nucleotides: TGTGCCAGCAGCTTTAGGACAGGGAGCGAGCAGTACTTC. It encodes CASSFRTGSEQYF. The complete variable domain, with remaining parts taken from reference TRBV5-4 and TRBJ2-7, reads ETGVTQSPTHLIKTRGQQVTLRCSSQSGHNTVSWYQQALGQGPQFIFQYYREEENGRGNFPPRFSGLQFPNYSSELNVNALELDDSALYLCASSFRTGSEQYFGPGTRLTVT.

V usage is TRBV6-5 and J usage is TRBJ2-2, with a possible D match to TRBD1 (6 bases). The CDR3 contains 13 residues. The V gene's germline CDR1 is MNHEY and CDR2 SVGAGI. V dropped 7 bases and J dropped 6 bases, with 12 bases sitting between them. CDR3 in amino acids: CASNLGGAGELFF. Written as DNA, the CDR3 is TGTGCCAGCAACTTAGGGGGAGCCGGGGAGCTGTTTTTT.

This clone has a single count. The gene calls are TRBV10-3 and TRBJ2-1; D is possibly TRBD1 (5 bases). CDR3 length equals 12 residues. V gave up 2 bases and J gave up 6 bases, with 5 bases separating them. CDR1 and CDR2 from the germline V gene are ENHRY and SYGVKD. This CDR3 is CAISEDSNEQFF. The CDR3 DNA sequence: TGTGCCATCAGTGAGGACAGCAATGAGCAGTTCTTC.

The rearrangement links TRBV7-8 to TRBJ1-2, with D possibly TRBD1 on 6 matching bases. Germline V gene data show CDR1 as SGHVS and CDR2 as FQNEAQ. The CDR3 is 16 amino acids. Trimming pared 2 bases from V and 1 base from J, leaving 14 bases between. In DNA form, the CDR3 reads TGTGCCAGCAGCTTATTTGCAGGGGCCGGTAACTATGGCTACACCTTC. Translation: CASSLFAGAGNYGYTF.

V usage is TRBV18 and J usage is TRBJ1-5, with 8 bases lining up with TRBD1. Germline V gene sequence: CDR1 KGHSH, CDR2 LQKENI. Trimming cost V 1 base and J 2 bases; bases outside gene matches: 4. The CDR3 extends over 16 amino acids. This CDR3 reads CASSPLAQGGNQPQHF. For the CDR3, the DNA is TGTGCCAGCTCACCACTTGCACAGGGGGGCAATCAGCCCCAGCATTTT.

The rearrangement links TRBV7-3 to TRBJ1-6, with 10 bases identical to TRBD1. V lost 4 bases, J lost 9 bases, and 6 bases stayed unmatched. Germline CDR1 reads SGHTA; CDR2 reads FQGTGA. The CDR3 contains 15 residues. CDR3 nucleotides: TGTGCCAGCAGCTCATCGGACAGGGGGATTTCACCCCTCCACTTT. Translated, it gives CASSSSDRGISPLHF.

This chain links TRBV6-4 with TRBJ2-3; tentative D call: TRBD1 (5 bases). The CDR3 has 15 residues. V lost 3 bases and J 0 bases, leaving 10 bases between the germline ends. Germline V gene data show CDR1 as MRHNA and CDR2 as SNTAGT. CDR3 bases: TGTGCCAGCAGTGAAGGGGCAGGGAGCACAGATACGCAGTATTTT. This gives the protein CASSEGAGSTDTQYF.

The rearrangement uses TRBV9 and TRBJ1-1; the D is unclear. The V and J ends lost 3 bases and 1 base respectively, with 10 bases between them. Germline-derived CDR1 and CDR2 are SGDLS and YYNGEE. The CDR3 covers 14 residues. In DNA, the CDR3 is TGTGCCAGCAGCGCACACGAACCGAACACTGAAGCTTTCTTT. Translating gives CASSAHEPNTEAFF.

The chain joins TRBV28 to TRBJ2-5, with TRBD2 identical over 7 bases. The CDR3 is 14 amino acids. Germline V lookup: CDR1 MDHEN, CDR2 SYDVKM. The J segment lost 5 bases and the V segment lost 7 bases, leaving 10 bases of the junction unmatched. In DNA form, the CDR3 reads TGTGCCAGCAAGGGCGGGAGCTTTCGCGAGACCCAGTACTTC. It is translated as CASKGGSFRETQYF. The full variable domain, in which reference TRBV28 and TRBJ2-5 provide the parts outside the CDR3, is DVKVTQSSRYLVKRTGEKVFLECVQDMDHENMFWYRQDPGLGLRLIYFSYDVKMKEKGDIPEGYSVSREKKERFSLILESASTNQTSMYLCASKGGSFRETQYFGPGTRLLVL.

V usage is TRBV5-1 and J usage is TRBJ2-2; TRBD2 matches at 12 bases. The CDR3 has 16 amino acids. CDR1 is SGHRS and CDR2 is YFSETQ in the germline V gene. V lost 6 bases, J lost 4 bases, and 7 bases stayed unmatched. Written as DNA, the CDR3 is TGCGCCAGCACGATAACTAGCGGGAGGAGCACCGGGGAGCTGTTTTTT. Amino acid sequence: CASTITSGRSTGELFF.

In DNA, the CDR3 is TGTGCCAGCAGCGGCCCCGGCTGGGACACTGAAGCTTTCTTT. Its translation is CASSGPGWDTEAFF. The rearrangement links TRBV7-9 to TRBJ1-1; D unclear. CDR3 length: 14 amino acids. Germline CDR1 is SEHNR and CDR2 is FQNEAQ (reference sequence). The V gene lost 5 bases and the J gene lost 3 bases, with 13 bases spanning the gap.

Written as DNA, the CDR3 is TGTGCCAGCAGCTTGGGACAGGGGGAAATACCCCTCCACTTT. The encoded protein is CASSLGQGEIPLHF. The chain couples TRBV5-4 to TRBJ1-6; 9 bases match TRBD1. The CDR3 spans 14 residues. V was pared by 0 bases and J by 12 bases, with 4 bases of the junction left unmatched. Germline V CDR1 and CDR2: SGHNT, YYREEE (reference sequence).

The gene calls are TRBV19 and TRBJ1-2; D is ambiguous. Trimming took 6 bases from V and 7 from J, leaving 18 bases between them. Germline CDR1 is LNHDA and CDR2 is SQIVND (reference sequence). The CDR3 is 14 amino acids. The CDR3 DNA sequence: TGTGCCAGTAGCCCAGCTGGGATTCCTGGTGGCTACACCTTC. Translation gives CASSPAGIPGGYTF.

V usage is TRBV9 and J usage is TRBJ2-5; 7 bases align to TRBD2. Germline V gene lookup returns CDR1 SGDLS and CDR2 YYNGEE. CDR3 length: 15 residues. J lost 5 bases, V lost 0 bases, and 7 bases had no gene match. The CDR3 is CASSVEGALAETQYF. The CDR3 DNA reads as TGTGCCAGCAGCGTAGAAGGGGCACTAGCGGAGACCCAGTACTTC.